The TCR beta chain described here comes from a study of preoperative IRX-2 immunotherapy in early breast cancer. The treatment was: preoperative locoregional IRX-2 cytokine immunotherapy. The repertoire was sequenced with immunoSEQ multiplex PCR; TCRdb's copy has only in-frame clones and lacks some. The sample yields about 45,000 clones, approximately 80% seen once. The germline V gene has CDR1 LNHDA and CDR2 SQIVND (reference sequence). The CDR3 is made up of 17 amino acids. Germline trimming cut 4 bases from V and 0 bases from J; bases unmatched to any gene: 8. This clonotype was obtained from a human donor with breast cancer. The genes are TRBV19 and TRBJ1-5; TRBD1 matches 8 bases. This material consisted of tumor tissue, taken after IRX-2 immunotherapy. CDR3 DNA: TGTGCCAGTAGTAAAACGACAGGGGTTAATAGCAATCAGCCCCAGCATTTT. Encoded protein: CASSKTTGVNSNQPQHF.